This T cell receptor (beta chain) was sequenced in a study of identical twins. This clonotype occurred a few times. The antigen is undetermined. Study results and caveats: Model-predicted out-of-frame TCR alpha sharing fell below observed values in monozygotic twins.

CDR1 is MNHNS, CDR2 SASEGT, per germline. V lost 8 bases and J lost 5, with 18 bases in between. The CDR3 covers 14 residues. TCRdb re-derived calls from the 5' RACE reads in MiXCR, one entry per CDR3 protein. The table records 540,000 or so distinct CDR3 sequences, approximately 20% of them present only once. These same records also appear under a second study, on yellow fever vaccine responses in identical twins.

This chain uses TRBV6-1 with TRBJ2-5; the D call may be TRBD1 or TRBD2 (6 bases each). Sample: CD4+ T cells sorted from blood. The source is a woman between 18 and 29 years old in good health. CDR3 in DNA: TGTGCCAGCGCCGCTACTCGGGGGCGGGAGACCCAGTACTTC. Its protein is CASAATRGRETQYF.